The rows below give T cell receptor beta chains drawn from one sample of a study of OX40 agonist ivuxolimab in advanced cancers. Sequencing was performed with immunoSEQ multiplex PCR; in TCRdb, only in-frame clones are kept and a portion is missing. The data show 60,000 or so clones, around 85% seen once. The specimen comprised CD4+ or CD8+ T cells sorted from blood, sampled in a trial of the OX40 agonist ivuxolimab. All receptors come from an adult with an advanced solid tumor such as melanoma, head and neck, liver or kidney cancer. CDR3s include the opening cysteine and the closing phenylalanine or tryptophan. A D gene is named only where the DNA matches it firmly. Where a row states a size, it is once, few, many or the class of an expanded clone; other rows omit it.

d_call	v_call	j_call	cdr3_length	clone_size	cdr3_nt	cdr3_aa
-	TRBV2	TRBJ2-5	14	-	TGTGCCAGCAGTAAGGGGGACACCCAAGAGACCCAGTACTTC	CASSKGDTQETQYF
-	TRBV6-1	TRBJ1-4	14	once	TGTGCCAGCAGTGACGAAGGGTTTGGGGAAAAACTGTTTTTT	CASSDEGFGEKLFF
-	TRBV11-2	TRBJ2-3	14	-	TGTGCCAGCAGCTTAGGAGGGCTCACAGATACGCAGTATTTT	CASSLGGLTDTQYF
-	TRBV21-1	TRBJ1-5	19	-	TGTGCCAGCAGCAAAGGCCATGGGACAGGACAGATTAGCAATCAGCCCCAGCATTTT	CASSKGHGTGQISNQPQHF
-	TRBV29-1	TRBJ1-1	16	-	TGCAGCGTTGAGGGCTTTCCTGGGGCGCGATGGACTGAAGCTTTCTTT	CSVEGFPGARWTEAFF
TRBD2	TRBV7-9	TRBJ2-3	16	-	TGTGCCAGCAGCTTGAGTACTAGCGGGGCGGCAGATACGCAGTATTTT	CASSLSTSGAADTQYF
TRBD1	TRBV10-1	TRBJ2-1	15	-	TGCGCCAGCTCTTCCTCAGGGGGCTCCCGGGGTGAGCAGTTCTTC	CASSSSGGSRGEQFF
-	TRBV10-1	TRBJ2-2	14	once	TGCGCCAGCAGTGCGGGCCGGGCGACCGGGGAGCTGTTTTTT	CASSAGRATGELFF
TRBD2	TRBV27	TRBJ2-1	15	few	TGTGCCAGCAGAACCGGGACTAGCGGGAGAGTAGAGCAGTTCTTC	CASRTGTSGRVEQFF
-	TRBV30	TRBJ1-1	14	-	TGTGCCTGGAGTGTATGGAGCCTTAACACTGAAGCTTTCTTT	CAWSVWSLNTEAFF
-	TRBV29-1	TRBJ2-1	13	few	TGCAGCGTTGAAGTAATTCAGGGGACTGAGCAGTTCTTC	CSVEVIQGTEQFF
TRBD1	TRBV30	TRBJ2-1	21	-	TGTGCCTGGAGTGTTTTTCTATCGGGGTTAACAGGGGGCGCAGTCGACAATGAGCAGTTCTTC	CAWSVFLSGLTGGAVDNEQFF
TRBD1	TRBV5-5	TRBJ1-4	16	-	TGTGCCAGCAGCTCAACCGGGACAGCTCTTAATGAAAAACTGTTTTTT	CASSSTGTALNEKLFF
-	TRBV5-1	TRBJ2-3	12	-	TGCGCCAGCGCCGGCGGGGCAGATACGCAGTATTTT	CASAGGADTQYF
TRBD2	TRBV7-7	TRBJ2-2	16	-	TGTGCTACCGCTTCTAGCGGGGGTGCAAACACCGGGGAGCTGTTTTTT	CATASSGGANTGELFF
-	TRBV5-8	TRBJ2-1	13	-	TGTGCCAGCAGCAAAGGGTGGGACAATGAGCAGTTCTTC	CASSKGWDNEQFF
-	TRBV9	TRBJ2-3	14	once	TGTGCCAGCAGCGTAGAGGCTAGCGCGGATACGCAGTATTTT	CASSVEASADTQYF
-	TRBV12-5	TRBJ2-3	15	-	TGTGCTAGTGGTAATAGCGGTGCTAGCACAGATACGCAGTATTTT	CASGNSGASTDTQYF
-	TRBV7-8	TRBJ1-2	12	-	TGTGCCAGCAGCTTTACAGGGCTCGGCTACACCTTC	CASSFTGLGYTF
-	TRBV9	TRBJ2-1	15	-	TGTGCCAGCAGCGGAGGGACCCTAGCCTATACTGAGCAGTTCTTC	CASSGGTLAYTEQFF
-	TRBV5-6	TRBJ2-1	16	-	TGTGCCAGCAGCTTGGCCTCCGGGCGCTCCTACAATGAGCAGTTCTTC	CASSLASGRSYNEQFF
TRBD2	TRBV28	TRBJ2-5	15	once	TGTGCCGGGTCCGGGACGGGAGGGTACCAAGAGACCCAGTACTTC	CAGSGTGGYQETQYF
-	TRBV30	TRBJ2-7	13	-	TGTGCCTGGAGTGGGGGGGAGACCTACGAGCAGTACTTC	CAWSGGETYEQYF
-	TRBV5-1	TRBJ2-5	14	-	TGCGCCAGCAGCTTGGTCGGGGGAGAAGAGACCCAGTACTTC	CASSLVGGEETQYF
-	TRBV28	TRBJ1-3	15	-	TGTGCCAGCAGTGCAGCCGGGACAACTGGAAACACCATATATTTT	CASSAAGTTGNTIYF
TRBD1	TRBV5-5	TRBJ2-2	14	-	TGTGCCAGCAACAAGGACAGGAATCGGGGGGAGCTGTTTTTT	CASNKDRNRGELFF
-	TRBV6-6	TRBJ1-1	11	-	TGTGCCAGCACCTTTGGGACTGAAGCTTTCTTT	CASTFGTEAFF
TRBD1	TRBV7-9	TRBJ2-5	17	-	TGTGCCAGCAGCCCTACGGGACAGGTTTGGGTTCAAGAGACCCAGTACTTC	CASSPTGQVWVQETQYF
-	TRBV7-9	TRBJ2-2	16	-	TGTGCCAGCACCGAACTGGACAGGGAGGGGACCGGGGAGCTGTTTTTT	CASTELDREGTGELFF
-	TRBV5-1	TRBJ1-1	13	few	TGCGCCAGCAGCTTGGACGGATTGCTCGGGACTTTCTTT	CASSLDGLLGTFF
-	TRBV19	TRBJ1-3	14	once	TGTGCCAGTAGTGCTCAGATCTCTGGAAACACCATATATTTT	CASSAQISGNTIYF
-	TRBV7-9	TRBJ1-1	14	few	TGTGCCAGCAGCTCCGCCACCTCAGGGACTGAAGCTTTCTTT	CASSSATSGTEAFF
TRBD1	TRBV5-4	TRBJ2-2	15	-	TGTGCCAGCAGCCCCAGACAGGGGGACACCGGGGAGCTGTTTTTT	CASSPRQGDTGELFF
TRBD1	TRBV18	TRBJ2-7	14	-	TGTGCCAGCTCACCAATAGGGGGCAAGAGGGAGCAGTACTTC	CASSPIGGKREQYF
-	TRBV2	TRBJ2-5	14	-	TGTGCCAGCAAGGGTTTAGCGTCAGGGGAGACCCAGTACTTC	CASKGLASGETQYF
-	TRBV5-4	TRBJ2-7	13	-	TGTGCCAGCACAACAGGGAGCTCCTACGAGCAGTACTTC	CASTTGSSYEQYF
-	TRBV6-6	TRBJ1-5	13	-	TGTGCCAGCACCCAGGGTCTCAATCAGCCCCAGCATTTT	CASTQGLNQPQHF
-	TRBV4-1	TRBJ2-5	15	few	TGCGCCAGCAGCACCCGGGGGAGTTCGAGGGAGACCCAGTACTTC	CASSTRGSSRETQYF
-	TRBV6-1	TRBJ1-5	13	-	TGTGCCAGCAGTGATGGTGATGGTCAGCCCCAGCATTTT	CASSDGDGQPQHF
-	TRBV9	TRBJ2-7	13	-	TGTGCCAGCAGCGTAGCGGAGGGCTACGAGCAGTACTTC	CASSVAEGYEQYF